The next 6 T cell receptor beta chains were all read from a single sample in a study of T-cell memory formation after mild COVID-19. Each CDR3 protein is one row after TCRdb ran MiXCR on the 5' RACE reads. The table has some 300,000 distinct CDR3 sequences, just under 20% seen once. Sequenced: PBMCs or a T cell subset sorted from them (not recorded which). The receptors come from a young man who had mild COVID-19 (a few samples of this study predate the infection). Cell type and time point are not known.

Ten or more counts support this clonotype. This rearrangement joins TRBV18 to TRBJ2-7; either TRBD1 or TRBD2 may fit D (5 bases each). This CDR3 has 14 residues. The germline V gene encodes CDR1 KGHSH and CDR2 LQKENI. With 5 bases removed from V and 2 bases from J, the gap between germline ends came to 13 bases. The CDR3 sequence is CASSVGVSPYEQYF. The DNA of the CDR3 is TGTGCCAGCTCAGTGGGGGTATCGCCCTACGAGCAGTACTTC.

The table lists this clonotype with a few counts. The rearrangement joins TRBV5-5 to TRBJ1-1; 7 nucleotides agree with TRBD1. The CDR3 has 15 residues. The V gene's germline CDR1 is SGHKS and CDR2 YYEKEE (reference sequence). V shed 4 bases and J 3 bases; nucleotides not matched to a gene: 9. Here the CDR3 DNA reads TGTGCCAGCAGCCCCGACAGGGTAGGGGACACTGAAGCTTTCTTT. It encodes CASSPDRVGDTEAFF.

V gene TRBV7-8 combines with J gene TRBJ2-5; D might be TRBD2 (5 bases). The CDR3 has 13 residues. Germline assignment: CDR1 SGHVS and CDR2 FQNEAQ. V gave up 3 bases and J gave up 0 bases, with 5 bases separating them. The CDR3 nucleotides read TGTGCCAGCAGCTTTAGCGACCAAGAGACCCAGTACTTC. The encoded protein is CASSFSDQETQYF.

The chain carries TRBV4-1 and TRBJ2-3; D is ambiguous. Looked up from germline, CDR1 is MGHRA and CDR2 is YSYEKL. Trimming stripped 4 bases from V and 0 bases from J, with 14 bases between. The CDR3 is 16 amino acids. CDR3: CASSPVSSLSTDTQYF. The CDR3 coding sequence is TGCGCCAGCAGCCCAGTCTCCTCTCTGAGCACAGATACGCAGTATTTT.

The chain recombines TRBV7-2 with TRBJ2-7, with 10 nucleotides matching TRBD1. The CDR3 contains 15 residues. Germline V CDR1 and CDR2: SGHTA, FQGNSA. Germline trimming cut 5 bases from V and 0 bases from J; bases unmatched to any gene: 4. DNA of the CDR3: TGTGCCAGCAGCAAGGACAGGGGGAGCTCCTACGAGCAGTACGTC. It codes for CASSKDRGSSYEQYV.

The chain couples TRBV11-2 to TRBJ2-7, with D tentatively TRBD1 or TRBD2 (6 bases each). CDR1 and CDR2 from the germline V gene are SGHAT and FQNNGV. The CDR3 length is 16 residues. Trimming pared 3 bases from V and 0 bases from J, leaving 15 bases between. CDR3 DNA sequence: TGTGCCAGCAGCTTGAGGGGGGCCTTTAGCTCCTACGAGCAGTACTTC. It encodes CASSLRGAFSSYEQYF.